This T cell receptor (beta chain) derives from a study of blood T cell repertoires in COVID-19. On the study more broadly: Whether acute or convalescent, the COVID-19 samples came from the United States, Italy and Spain. PBMCs, B-cell-depleted T cells, or T cells were the source of the cDNA or gDNA that made up the material.

The Seattle site enrolled patients during active infection and followed them longitudinally. Per the original data handling: Amplifying reference gene primers gave estimates of nucleated cell counts. The repertoire was sequenced with immunoSEQ multiplex PCR; TCRdb's copy has only in-frame clones and lacks some. The DNA was the basis for D and trimming; V, J and clone size are from that table. The sample lists hundreds of thousands of clones, around 89% seen once, with around 6.5% in the top ten. CDR1 is MNHEY, CDR2 SMNVEV, per germline (reference sequence). There are 15 residues in the CDR3. The V and J ends lost 1 base and 0 bases respectively, with 6 bases between them.

Sample: peripheral blood. The clonotype comes from a woman in her 30s with COVID-19, enrolled during active disease. The V and J genes are TRBV27 and TRBJ1-4; D is undetermined. The CDR3 reads CASSLFFATNEKLFF. As DNA, the CDR3 is TGTGCCAGCAGTTTATTTTTCGCAACTAATGAAAAACTGTTTTTT. The variable domain in full, completed from reference TRBV27 and TRBJ1-4, reads EAQVTQNPRYLITVTGKKLTVTCSQNMNHEYMSWYRQDPGLGLRQIYYSMNVEVTDKGDVPEGYKVSRKEKRNFPLILESPSPNQTSLYFCASSLFFATNEKLFFGSGTQLSVL.